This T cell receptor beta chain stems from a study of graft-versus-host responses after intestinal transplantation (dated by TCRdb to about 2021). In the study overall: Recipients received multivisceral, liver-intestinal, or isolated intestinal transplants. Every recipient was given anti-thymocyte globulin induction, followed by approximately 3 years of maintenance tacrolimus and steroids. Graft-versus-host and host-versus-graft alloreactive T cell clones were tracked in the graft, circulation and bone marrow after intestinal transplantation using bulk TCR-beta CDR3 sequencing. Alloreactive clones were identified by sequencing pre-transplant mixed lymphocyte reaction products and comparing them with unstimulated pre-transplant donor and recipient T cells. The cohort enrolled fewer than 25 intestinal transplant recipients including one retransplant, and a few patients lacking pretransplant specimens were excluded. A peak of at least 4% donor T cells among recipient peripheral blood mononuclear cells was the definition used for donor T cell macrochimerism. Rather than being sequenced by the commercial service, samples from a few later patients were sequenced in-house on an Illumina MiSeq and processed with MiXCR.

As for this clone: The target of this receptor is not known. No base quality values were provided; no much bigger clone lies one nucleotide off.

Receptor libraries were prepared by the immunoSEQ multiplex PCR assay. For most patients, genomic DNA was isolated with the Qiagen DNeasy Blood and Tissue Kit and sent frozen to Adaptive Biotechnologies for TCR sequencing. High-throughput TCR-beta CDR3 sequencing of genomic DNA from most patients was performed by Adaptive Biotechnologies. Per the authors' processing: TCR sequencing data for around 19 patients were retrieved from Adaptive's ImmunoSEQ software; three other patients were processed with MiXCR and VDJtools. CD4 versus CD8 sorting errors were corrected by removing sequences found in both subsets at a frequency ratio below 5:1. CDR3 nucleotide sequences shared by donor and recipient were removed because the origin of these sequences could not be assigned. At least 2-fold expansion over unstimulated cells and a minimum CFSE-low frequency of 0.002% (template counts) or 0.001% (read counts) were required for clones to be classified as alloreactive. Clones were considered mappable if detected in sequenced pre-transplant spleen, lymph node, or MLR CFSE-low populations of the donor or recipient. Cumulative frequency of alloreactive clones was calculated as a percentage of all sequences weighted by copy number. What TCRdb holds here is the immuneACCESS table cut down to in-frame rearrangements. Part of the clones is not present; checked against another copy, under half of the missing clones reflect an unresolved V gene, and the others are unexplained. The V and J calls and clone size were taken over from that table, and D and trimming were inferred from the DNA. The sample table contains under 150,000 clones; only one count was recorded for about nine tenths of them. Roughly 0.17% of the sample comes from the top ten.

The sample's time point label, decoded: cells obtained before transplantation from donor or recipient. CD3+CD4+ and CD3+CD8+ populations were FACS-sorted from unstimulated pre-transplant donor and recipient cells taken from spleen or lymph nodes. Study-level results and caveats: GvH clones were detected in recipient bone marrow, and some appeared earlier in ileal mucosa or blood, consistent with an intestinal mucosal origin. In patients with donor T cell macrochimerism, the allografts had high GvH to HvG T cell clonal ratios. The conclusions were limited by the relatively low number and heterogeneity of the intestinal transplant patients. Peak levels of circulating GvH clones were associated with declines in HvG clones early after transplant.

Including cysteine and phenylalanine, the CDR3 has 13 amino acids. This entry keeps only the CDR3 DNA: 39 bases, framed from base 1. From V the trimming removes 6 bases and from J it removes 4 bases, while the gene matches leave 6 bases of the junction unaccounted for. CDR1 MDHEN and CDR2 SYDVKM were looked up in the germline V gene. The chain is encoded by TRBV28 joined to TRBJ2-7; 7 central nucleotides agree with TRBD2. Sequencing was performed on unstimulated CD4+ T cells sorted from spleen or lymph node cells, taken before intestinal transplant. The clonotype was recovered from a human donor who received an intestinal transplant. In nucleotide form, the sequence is TGTGCCAGCAGCCTCACACTAGCGTACGAGCAGTACTTC. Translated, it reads CASSLTLAYEQYF.